The 9 T cell receptor beta chains below all came from one sample that was sequenced in a study of shared clonotypes between healthy human individuals (dated by TCRdb to the early 2020s). The method behind the library was the immunoSEQ multiplex PCR assay. TCRdb took over this immuneACCESS table, retaining in-frame rearrangements with V and J assigned. Such tables are incomplete; in checked studies, under half of the missing clones stem from an unresolved V gene, and the remainder is unexplained. This sample lists about 460,000 clones; approximately 77% were detected once. 12% of the sample is in the top ten clones. Input material: PBMCs. Receptors originate from a middle-aged woman in good health. Some clones in this sample may be carry-over from other donors' samples.

The rearrangement uses TRBV2 and TRBJ2-5; 10 bases line up with TRBD2. The J call is doubtful: the DNA matches TRBJ2-7 better. Germline-derived CDR1 and CDR2 are SNHLY and FYNNEI. The CDR3 has 13 residues. The CDR3 nucleotides read TGTGCCAGTGCGACTAGCGGGCTGTACGAGCAGTACTTC. Translating it yields CASATSGLYEQYF.

V gene TRBV28 combines with J gene TRBJ2-7; no firm D call. Germline V gene sequence: CDR1 MDHEN, CDR2 SYDVKM. The CDR3 contains 10 residues. V lost 8 bases to trimming and J lost 3 bases, with 5 bases between them. CDR3 bases: TGTGCCAGCGGGTTCTACGAGCAGTACTTC. This gives the protein CASGFYEQYF.

The V and J genes are TRBV2 and TRBJ1-4, with a weak D call TRBD1 (5 bases). The V end lost 5 bases, the J end lost 3 bases, and 10 bases lay between the germline ends. In germline, CDR1 is SNHLY, CDR2 FYNNEI. The CDR3 length is 14 residues. In nucleotides, the CDR3 is TGTGCCAGCAGTTATGGACAAGCTAATGAAAAACTGTTTTTT. Amino acids: CASSYGQANEKLFF.

This clone has a handful of counts. The rearrangement joins TRBV7-2 to TRBJ2-7; D could derive from TRBD1 or TRBD2 (5 bases each). The CDR3 sequence is 14 residues long. Trimming stripped 3 bases from V and 3 bases from J, with 12 bases between. The germline CDR1 and CDR2 sequences are SGHTA and FQGNSA. CDR3 amino acids: CASSFRDGGYEQYF. CDR3 nucleotides: TGTGCCAGCAGCTTCCGGGACGGCGGCTACGAGCAGTACTTC.

The chain has TRBV5-8 and TRBJ2-7, with D perhaps TRBD2 (7 bases). Trimming shortened V by 6 bases and J by 7 bases, and 20 bases separated the two germline ends. This CDR3 comprises 14 residues. Germline V CDR1 and CDR2: SGHTS, YDEGEE. The CDR3 DNA is TGTGCCAGCACCCGAGGCGGGGGCCGCGTGGAGCAGTACTTC. The encoded protein is CASTRGGGRVEQYF.

A word on this clone: This may be a read error: a much more frequent sequence differs by one nucleotide. V gene TRBV7-8 combines with J gene TRBJ1-1, with a possible D match to TRBD1 (5 bases). Germline loops: CDR1 SGHVS, CDR2 FQNEAQ. Trimming removed 7 bases at V and 6 bases at J, with 27 bases between. The CDR3 has 17 residues. The CDR3 sequence is CASTQWAGRLGMAEAFF. The CDR3 DNA sequence: TGTGCCAGCACCCAGTGGGCAGGGAGGTTGGGGATGGCTGAAGCTTTCTTT.

V gene TRBV28 combines with J gene TRBJ2-7; 13 nucleotides line up with TRBD2. CDR3 size: 15 residues. Germline assignment: CDR1 MDHEN and CDR2 SYDVKM. V shed 4 bases and J 3 bases; nucleotides not matched to a gene: 3. CDR3 sequence reads: CASSSRTSGSYEQYF. Written as DNA, the CDR3 is TGTGCCAGCAGTTCCCGGACTAGCGGGAGCTACGAGCAGTACTTC.

The chain employs TRBV28 and TRBJ1-2, with D uncertain. The V end was cut by 9 bases, the J end by 1 base, with 12 bases between. Germline CDR1 is MDHEN and CDR2 is SYDVKM. This CDR3 spans 13 amino acids. The CDR3 is CASNRSFNYGYTF. The CDR3 bases are TGTGCCAGTAATCGCAGTTTTAACTATGGCTACACCTTC.

About this clone: The same CDR3 is also encoded by other DNA sequences in this sample. CDR3 region: CASGTGAGEKLFF. CDR3 DNA: TGTGCCAGCGGGACAGGGGCGGGCGAAAAACTGTTTTTT. The chain is built from TRBV27 and TRBJ1-4, with TRBD1 matching over 10 bases. CDR3 length: 13 amino acids. Germline V lookup: CDR1 MNHEY, CDR2 SMNVEV (reference sequence). After removal of 8 bases from V and 8 bases from J, the junction contained 5 bases not matched to a gene.